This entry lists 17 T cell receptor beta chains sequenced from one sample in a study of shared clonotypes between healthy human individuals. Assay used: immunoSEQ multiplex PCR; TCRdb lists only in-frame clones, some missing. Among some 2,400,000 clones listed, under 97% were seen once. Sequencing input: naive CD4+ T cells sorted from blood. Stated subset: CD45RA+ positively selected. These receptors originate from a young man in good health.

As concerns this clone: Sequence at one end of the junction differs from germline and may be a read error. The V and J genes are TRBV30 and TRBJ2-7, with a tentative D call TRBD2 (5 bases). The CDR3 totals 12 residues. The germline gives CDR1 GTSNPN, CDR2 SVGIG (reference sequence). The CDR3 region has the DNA TGTGCCTGGAGTGCCCGACGGGAAGAGCAGTGCTTC. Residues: CAWSARREEQCF.

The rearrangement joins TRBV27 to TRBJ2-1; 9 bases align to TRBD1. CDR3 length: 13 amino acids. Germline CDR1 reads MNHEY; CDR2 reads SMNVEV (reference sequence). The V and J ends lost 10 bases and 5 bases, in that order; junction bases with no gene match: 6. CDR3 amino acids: CAIPGQGHNEQFF. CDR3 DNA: TGTGCCATTCCGGGACAGGGCCACAATGAGCAGTTCTTC.

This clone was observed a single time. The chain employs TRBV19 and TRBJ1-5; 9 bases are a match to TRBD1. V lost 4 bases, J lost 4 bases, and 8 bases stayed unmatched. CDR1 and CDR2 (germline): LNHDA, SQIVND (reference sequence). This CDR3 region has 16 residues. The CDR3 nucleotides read TGTGCCAGTAGTAAGCCCGGGACAGGGATGAATCAGCCCCAGCATTTT. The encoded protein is CASSKPGTGMNQPQHF.

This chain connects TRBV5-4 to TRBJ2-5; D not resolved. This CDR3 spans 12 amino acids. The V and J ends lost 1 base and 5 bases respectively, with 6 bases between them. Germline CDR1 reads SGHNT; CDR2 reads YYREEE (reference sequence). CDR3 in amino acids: CASSLLDETQYF. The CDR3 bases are TGTGCCAGCAGCTTGCTGGATGAGACCCAGTACTTC. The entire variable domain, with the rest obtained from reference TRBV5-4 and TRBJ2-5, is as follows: ETGVTQSPTHLIKTRGQQVTLRCSSQSGHNTVSWYQQALGQGPQFIFQYYREEENGRGNFPPRFSGLQFPNYSSELNVNALELDDSALYLCASSLLDETQYFGPGTRLLVL.

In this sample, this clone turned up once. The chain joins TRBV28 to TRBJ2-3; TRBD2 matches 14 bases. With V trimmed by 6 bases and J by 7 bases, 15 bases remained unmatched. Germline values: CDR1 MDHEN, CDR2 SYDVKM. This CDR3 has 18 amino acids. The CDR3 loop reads CASRLREKTSGGANTQYF. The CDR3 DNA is TGTGCCAGCAGGCTTAGGGAAAAGACTAGCGGGGGGGCTAATACGCAGTATTTT.

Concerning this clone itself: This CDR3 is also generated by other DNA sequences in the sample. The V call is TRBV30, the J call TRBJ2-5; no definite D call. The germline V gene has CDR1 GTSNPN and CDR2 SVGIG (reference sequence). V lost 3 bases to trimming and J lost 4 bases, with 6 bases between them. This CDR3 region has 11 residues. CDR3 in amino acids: CAWSLGETQYF. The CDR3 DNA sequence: TGTGCCTGGAGCCTCGGAGAGACCCAGTACTTC.

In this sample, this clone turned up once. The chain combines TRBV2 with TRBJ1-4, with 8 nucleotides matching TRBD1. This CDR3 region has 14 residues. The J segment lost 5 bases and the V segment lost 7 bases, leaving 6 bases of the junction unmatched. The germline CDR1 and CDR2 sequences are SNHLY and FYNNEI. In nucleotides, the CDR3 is TGTGCCAGCACACCTGACAGGGGAAATGAAAAACTGTTTTTT. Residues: CASTPDRGNEKLFF.

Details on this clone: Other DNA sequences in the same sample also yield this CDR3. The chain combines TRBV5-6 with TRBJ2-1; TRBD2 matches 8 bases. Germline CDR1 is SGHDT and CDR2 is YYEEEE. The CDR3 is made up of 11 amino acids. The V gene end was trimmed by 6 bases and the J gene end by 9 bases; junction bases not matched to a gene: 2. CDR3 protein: CASTSGGEQFF. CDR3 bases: TGTGCCAGCACCAGCGGGGGTGAGCAGTTCTTC.

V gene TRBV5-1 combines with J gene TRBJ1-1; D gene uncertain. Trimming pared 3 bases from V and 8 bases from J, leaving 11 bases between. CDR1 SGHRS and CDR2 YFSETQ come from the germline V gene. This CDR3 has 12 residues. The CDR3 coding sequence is TGCGCCAGCAGCTACCCCGCTGGGGAAGCTTTCTTT. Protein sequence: CASSYPAGEAFF.

As DNA, the CDR3 is TGCAGCGTTGACACTAGCGGGGGGAGAGATACGCAGTATTTT. It specifies CSVDTSGGRDTQYF. The rearrangement links TRBV29-1 to TRBJ2-3; 12 bases are a match to TRBD2. The CDR3 is 14 residues long. The trim removed 3 bases at V and 5 bases at J, leaving 3 bases unmatched. CDR1 is SQVTM and CDR2 is ANQGSEA in the germline V gene.

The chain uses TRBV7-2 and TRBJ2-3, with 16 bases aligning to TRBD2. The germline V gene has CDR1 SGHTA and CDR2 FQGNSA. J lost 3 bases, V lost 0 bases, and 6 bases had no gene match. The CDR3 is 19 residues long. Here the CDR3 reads CASSLAVGLAGGPTDTQYF. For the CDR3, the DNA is TGTGCCAGCAGCTTAGCGGTGGGACTAGCGGGAGGGCCAACAGATACGCAGTATTTT.

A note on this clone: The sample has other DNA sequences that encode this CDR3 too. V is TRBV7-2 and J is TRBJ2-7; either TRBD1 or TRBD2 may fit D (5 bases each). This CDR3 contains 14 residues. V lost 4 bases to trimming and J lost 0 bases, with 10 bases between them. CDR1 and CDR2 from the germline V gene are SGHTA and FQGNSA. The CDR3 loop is CASSSSGSSYEQYF. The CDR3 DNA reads TGTGCCAGCAGCTCGTCAGGGAGCTCCTACGAGCAGTACTTC.

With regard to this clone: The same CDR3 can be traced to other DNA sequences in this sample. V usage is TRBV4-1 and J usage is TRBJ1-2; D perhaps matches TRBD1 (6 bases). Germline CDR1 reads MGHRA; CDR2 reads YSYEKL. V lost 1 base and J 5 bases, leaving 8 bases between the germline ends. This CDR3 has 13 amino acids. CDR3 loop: CASSQGGGYGYTF. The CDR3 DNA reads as TGCGCCAGCAGCCAAGGAGGGGGGTATGGCTACACCTTC.

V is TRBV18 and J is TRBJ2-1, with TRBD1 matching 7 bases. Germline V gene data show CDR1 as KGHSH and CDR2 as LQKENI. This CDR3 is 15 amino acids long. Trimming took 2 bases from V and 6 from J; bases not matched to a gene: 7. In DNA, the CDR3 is TGTGCCAGCTCACCATCATCCGGGACAGTCAATGAGCAGTTCTTC. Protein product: CASSPSSGTVNEQFF.

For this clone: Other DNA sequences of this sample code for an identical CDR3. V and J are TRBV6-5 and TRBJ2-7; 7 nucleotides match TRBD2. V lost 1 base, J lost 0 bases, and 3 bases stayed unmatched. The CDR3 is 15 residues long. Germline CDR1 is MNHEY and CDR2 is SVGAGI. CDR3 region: CASSYLGGSSYEQYF. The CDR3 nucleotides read TGTGCCAGCAGTTACTTGGGGGGGAGCTCCTACGAGCAGTACTTC.

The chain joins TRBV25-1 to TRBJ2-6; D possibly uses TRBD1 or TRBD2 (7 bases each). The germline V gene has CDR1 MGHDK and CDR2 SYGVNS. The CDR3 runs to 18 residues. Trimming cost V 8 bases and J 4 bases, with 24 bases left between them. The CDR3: CASAHTGAGARGANVLTF. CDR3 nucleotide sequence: TGTGCCAGCGCACACACAGGGGCGGGAGCGCGAGGGGCCAACGTCCTGACTTTC.

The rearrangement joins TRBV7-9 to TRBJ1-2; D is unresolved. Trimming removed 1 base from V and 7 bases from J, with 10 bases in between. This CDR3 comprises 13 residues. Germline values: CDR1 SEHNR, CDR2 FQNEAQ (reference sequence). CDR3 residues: CASSLVPSPGYTF. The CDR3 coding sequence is TGTGCCAGCAGCTTAGTCCCGTCACCTGGCTACACCTTC.